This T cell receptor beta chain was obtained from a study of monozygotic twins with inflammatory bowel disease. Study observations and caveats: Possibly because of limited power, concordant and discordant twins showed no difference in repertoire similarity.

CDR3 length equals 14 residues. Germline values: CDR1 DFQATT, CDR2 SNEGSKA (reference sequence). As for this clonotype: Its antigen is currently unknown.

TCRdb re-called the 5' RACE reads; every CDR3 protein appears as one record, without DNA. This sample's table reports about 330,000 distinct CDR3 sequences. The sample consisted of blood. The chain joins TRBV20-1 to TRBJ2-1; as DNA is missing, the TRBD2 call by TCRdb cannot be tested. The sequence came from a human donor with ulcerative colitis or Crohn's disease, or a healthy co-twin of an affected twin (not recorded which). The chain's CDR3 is CSAPGSGDSNEQFF.